These 22 T cell receptor beta chains came from one sample sequenced in a study of blood T cell repertoires in COVID-19. Sequencing used immunoSEQ multiplex PCR; TCRdb keeps in-frame clones, though not all of them. The profile shows roughly 100,000 clones, about 81% of them singletons. The source material was peripheral blood. These receptors originate from a man in his 60s with acute or convalescent COVID-19.

V usage is TRBV5-1 and J usage is TRBJ2-7; no clear D gene. The V end was cut by 0 bases, the J end by 0 bases, with 7 bases between. CDR1 and CDR2 from the germline V gene are SGHRS and YFSETQ. CDR3 length: 14 amino acids. The CDR3 spells CASSLGVNSYEQYF. The CDR3 DNA follows: TGCGCCAGCAGCTTGGGCGTTAACTCCTACGAGCAGTACTTC.

The rearrangement joins TRBV5-8 to TRBJ2-3; 12 positions match TRBD2. The CDR3 spans 17 residues. With V trimmed by 0 bases and J by 3 bases, 5 bases remained unmatched. In germline, CDR1 is SGHTS, CDR2 YDEGEE. This chain's CDR3 is CASSLGLAGVSTDTQYF. As DNA, the CDR3 is TGTGCCAGCAGCTTGGGACTAGCGGGAGTGTCGACAGATACGCAGTATTTT. Full variable domain (missing parts from reference TRBV5-8 and TRBJ2-3): EAGVTQSPTHLIKTRGQQATLRCSPISGHTSVYWYQQALGLGLQFLLWYDEGEERNRGNFPPRFSGRQFPNYSSELNVNALELEDSALYLCASSLGLAGVSTDTQYFGPGTRLTVL.

This clone has only one observation. The chain carries TRBV3-1 (or the pseudogene TRBV3-2) and TRBJ2-3, with D perhaps matching TRBD2 (5 bases). Germline V gene sequence: CDR1 LGHDT, CDR2 YNNKEL (reference sequence). The V end was cut by 4 bases, the J end by 4 bases, with 12 bases between. The CDR3 is 14 residues long. CDR3 protein: CASSRSRGSDTQYF. For the CDR3, the DNA is TGTGCCAGCAGCCGGTCCCGAGGGTCAGATACGCAGTATTTT.

The rearrangement links TRBV29-1 to TRBJ1-1, with TRBD1 matching over 9 bases. CDR3 length equals 14 residues. The J segment lost 6 bases and the V segment lost 6 bases, leaving 11 bases of the junction unmatched. Per germline, CDR1 SQVTM and CDR2 ANQGSEA. CDR3 sequence reads: CSVGITGGSAEAFF. The CDR3 DNA reads TGCAGCGTGGGGATAACAGGGGGCTCGGCTGAAGCTTTCTTT.

This chain uses TRBV12-3 or TRBV12-4 with TRBJ2-3; D is possibly TRBD2 (5 bases). The CDR3 runs to 12 residues. The V and J ends lost 6 bases and 6 bases respectively, with 10 bases between them. The CDR3 DNA reads as TGTGCCAGCAGGGGAGTGGGGGATACGCAGTATTTT. It codes for CASRGVGDTQYF.

This clone occurred many times. The J gene is TRBJ1-6, the V gene TRBV9, with D possibly being TRBD1 (5 bases). Germline V lookup: CDR1 SGDLS, CDR2 YYNGEE. This CDR3 has 15 amino acids. Trimming cost V 4 bases and J 6 bases, with 14 bases left between them. The CDR3 nucleotides read TGTGCCAGCAGCCCGCAGGGACTCTTTAATTCACCCCTCCACTTT. The encoded protein is CASSPQGLFNSPLHF.

V usage is TRBV5-8 and J usage is TRBJ2-1, with 14 bases matching TRBD2. V gave up 2 bases and J gave up 5 bases; unmatched junction bases: 3. This CDR3 has 16 residues. Germline values: CDR1 SGHTS, CDR2 YDEGEE. CDR3 DNA sequence: TGTGCCAGCAGCTTATGGACTAGCGGGAGGAACAATGAGCAGTTCTTC. Its protein product is CASSLWTSGRNNEQFF. The full variable domain, its missing parts supplied by reference TRBV5-8 and TRBJ2-1, is EAGVTQSPTHLIKTRGQQATLRCSPISGHTSVYWYQQALGLGLQFLLWYDEGEERNRGNFPPRFSGRQFPNYSSELNVNALELEDSALYLCASSLWTSGRNNEQFFGPGTRLTVL.

This chain links TRBV7-2 with TRBJ2-3, with D tentatively TRBD2 (6 bases). Germline-derived CDR1 and CDR2 are SGHTA and FQGNSA. The CDR3 is made up of 15 amino acids. Deletions cut 7 bases from V and 3 bases from J, with 17 bases between. CDR3 sequence: CASTYSGTLTDTQYF. CDR3 coding DNA: TGTGCCAGCACCTATTCCGGGACTCTTACAGATACGCAGTATTTT.

The chain joins TRBV6-6 to TRBJ1-4; tentative D call: TRBD1 (5 bases). The CDR3 has 14 amino acids. CDR1 MNHNY and CDR2 SVGAGI come from the germline V gene (reference sequence). V was pared by 11 bases and J by 0 bases, with 13 bases between. The CDR3 bases are TGTGCCTCAGCGGGAGGGGCAACTAATGAAAAACTGTTTTTT. Translating gives CASAGGATNEKLFF.

The chain uses TRBV30 and TRBJ2-2; D may be TRBD1 (6 bases). The ends were cut back, 4 bases at V and 0 bases at J, with 15 bases in the middle. CDR3 length: 16 amino acids. CDR1 and CDR2 from the germline V gene are GTSNPN and SVGIG (reference sequence). CDR3 residues: CAWTDPGHTNTGELFF. CDR3 DNA sequence: TGTGCCTGGACCGACCCGGGACATACGAACACCGGGGAGCTGTTTTTT.

J is TRBJ2-1 and V is TRBV28; TRBD2 agrees at 10 bases. J was trimmed by 8 bases and V by 6 bases; bases with no gene match: 13. Looked up from germline, CDR1 is MDHEN and CDR2 is SYDVKM. This CDR3 has 16 amino acids. CDR3 bases: TGTGCCAGCAGGGAAGCGGGAGGGTTAAGAATCGATGAGCAGTTCTTC. It translates to CASREAGGLRIDEQFF.

The V and J genes are TRBV30 and TRBJ2-3; maybe TRBD2 (6 bases). Per the germline V gene, CDR1 is GTSNPN and CDR2 is SVGIG (reference sequence). The germline V and J ends were trimmed by 3 bases and 6 bases, with 13 bases remaining between them. The CDR3 runs 13 residues. CDR3 amino acids: CAWSADYGDTQYF. In DNA form, the CDR3 reads TGTGCCTGGAGCGCGGACTATGGGGATACGCAGTATTTT.

This chain links TRBV6-1 with TRBJ2-3; D gene uncertain. V gave up 2 bases and J gave up 2 bases, with 5 bases separating them. Looked up from germline, CDR1 is MNHNS and CDR2 is SASEGT. The length of the CDR3 is 13 residues. The CDR3 here is CASSESITDTQYF. In DNA, the CDR3 is TGTGCCAGCAGTGAATCTATCACAGATACGCAGTATTTT.

The chain carries TRBV12-5 and TRBJ1-2; D gene unclear. Germline CDR1 and CDR2: LGHNT and FRNRAP. V shed 0 bases and J shed 0 bases, with 17 bases lying between them. This CDR3 is 18 amino acids long. The CDR3 sequence is CASGLVLRVPLANYGYTF. As DNA, the CDR3 is TGTGCTAGTGGTTTGGTATTGAGGGTACCTCTCGCTAACTATGGCTACACCTTC.

The chain joins TRBV24-1 to TRBJ2-5, with 7 bases that match TRBD1. Trimming took 2 bases from V and 2 from J; bases not matched to a gene: 7. This CDR3 region has 16 residues. Germline lookup yields CDR1 KGHDR and CDR2 SFDVKD. CDR3 amino acids: CATSDSTGAPQETQYF. The CDR3 DNA sequence: TGTGCCACCAGTGATTCTACAGGGGCGCCTCAAGAGACCCAGTACTTC.

The chain links TRBV7-9 to TRBJ2-1; 8 nucleotides align to TRBD2. The V gene end was trimmed by 10 bases and the J gene end by 8 bases; junction bases not matched to a gene: 13. The CDR3 runs 14 residues. Germline V gene sequence: CDR1 SEHNR, CDR2 FQNEAQ (reference sequence). The CDR3 DNA reads as TGTGCCATCACCGGGCTAGCGGGTGGCGATGAGCAGTTCTTC. Protein sequence: CAITGLAGGDEQFF.

This CDR3 reads CASSLGGLYEQYV. The CDR3 coding sequence is TGTGCCAGCAGCTTAGGTGGACTCTACGAGCAGTACGTC. J is TRBJ2-7 and V is TRBV11-3; a possible D gene is TRBD2 (5 bases). This CDR3 is built from 13 residues. V lost 1 base to trimming and J lost 3 bases, with 7 bases between them. Germline-derived CDR1 and CDR2 are SGHNT and YENEEA.

The chain has TRBV9 and TRBJ2-1; D uncertain. CDR1 is SGDLS, CDR2 YYNGEE, per germline. The ends were cut back, 4 bases at V and 9 bases at J, with 11 bases in the middle. This CDR3 comprises 12 residues. In DNA, the CDR3 is TGTGCCAGCAGCCCCCCCGACTCTGAGCAGTTCTTC. Protein sequence: CASSPPDSEQFF.

This rearrangement joins TRBV4-3 to TRBJ2-2; D gene uncertain. Germline V gives CDR1 LGHNA, CDR2 YSLEER. Trimming stripped 0 bases from V and 4 bases from J, with 9 bases between. This CDR3 spans 15 amino acids. In nucleotides, the CDR3 is TGCGCCAGCAGCCAAGATTACAGCTTCACCGGGGAGCTGTTTTTT. It specifies CASSQDYSFTGELFF.

V gene TRBV7-9 combines with J gene TRBJ1-4; D gene unclear. Looked up from germline, CDR1 is SEHNR and CDR2 is FQNEAQ (reference sequence). CDR3 size: 13 residues. V was clipped by 9 bases and J by 3 bases, with 11 bases between them. CDR3 residues: CASTVSSNEKLFF. The CDR3 DNA follows: TGTGCCAGTACAGTTTCCTCTAATGAAAAACTGTTTTTT.

This chain connects TRBV9 to TRBJ1-1; TRBD1 matches at 7 bases. Trimming at V came to 1 base and at J to 1 base, leaving 4 bases not matched to a gene. The germline V gene has CDR1 SGDLS and CDR2 YYNGEE. The CDR3 is 15 amino acids. The CDR3 nucleotides read TGTGCCAGCAGCGTACGCCAGGGGGAGAACACTGAAGCTTTCTTT. This codes for CASSVRQGENTEAFF.

This clone was detected only a few times. The chain combines TRBV2 with TRBJ2-3; 7 bases are a match to TRBD2. Germline CDR1 reads SNHLY; CDR2 reads FYNNEI. After removal of 1 base from V and 4 bases from J, the junction contained 2 bases not matched to a gene. This CDR3 comprises 14 residues. CDR3 in amino acids: CASSEGGSADTQYF. The CDR3 DNA sequence: TGTGCCAGCAGTGAAGGCGGGAGCGCAGATACGCAGTATTTT.